Following are 29 T cell receptor beta chains from one sample sequenced in a study of spatial heterogeneity in lung cancer. In TCRdb, the 5' RACE reads were re-called with MiXCR into one record per CDR3 protein. Of around 26,000 distinct CDR3 sequences detected, over 6% appear once; the ten largest clones hold around 15%. Documented time point: sample taken at primary tumor resection. Researchers sequenced whole RNA taken from tumor, nontumor lung or frozen PBMC without sorting. The sample consisted of PBMCs, taken at surgery. The receptors here all came from a male donor with early-stage non-small cell lung cancer.

The chain recombines TRBV12-3 or TRBV12-4 with TRBJ2-2; TRBD1 matches at 7 bases. V lost 5 bases, J lost 4 bases, and 16 bases stayed unmatched. This CDR3 has 18 amino acids. In DNA, the CDR3 is TGTGCCAGCAGTCCTACCCTTTCCGACAGGGCCCCCACCGGGGAGCTGTTTTTT. This codes for CASSPTLSDRAPTGELFF.

J is TRBJ2-5 and V is TRBV7-8; TRBD1 is a possible D gene (6 bases). V was clipped by 3 bases and J by 3 bases, with 8 bases between them. The CDR3 consists of 13 residues. Germline CDR1 and CDR2: SGHVS and FQNEAQ. CDR3 nucleotide sequence: TGTGCCAGCAGCTTGGGACATGAAGAGACCCAGTACTTC. Translating gives CASSLGHEETQYF. Full variable domain (missing parts from reference TRBV7-8 and TRBJ2-5): GAGVSQSPRYKVAKRGQDVALRCDPISGHVSLFWYQQALGQGPEFLTYFQNEAQLDKSGLPSDRFFAERPEGSVSTLKIQRTQQEDSAVYLCASSLGHEETQYFGPGTRLLVL.

This clonotype was seen many times. V gene TRBV11-1 combines with J gene TRBJ2-5; 7 positions agree with TRBD1. With V trimmed by 5 bases and J by 7 bases, 4 bases remained unmatched. The CDR3 consists of 12 residues. Germline V gene lookup returns CDR1 SGHAT and CDR2 FQDESV (reference sequence). Written as DNA, the CDR3 is TGTGCCAGCAGCCCACAGGGGAGGACCCAGTACTTC. Translated: CASSPQGRTQYF. The whole variable domain, filled in from reference TRBV11-1 and TRBJ2-5, reads EAEVAQSPRYKITEKSQAVAFWCDPISGHATLYWYRQILGQGPELLVQFQDESVVDDSQLPKDRFSAERLKGVDSTLKIQPAELGDSAMYLCASSPQGRTQYFGPGTRLLVL.

Many counts were recorded for this clonotype. This chain joins TRBV20-1 and TRBJ2-3, with 7 positions matching TRBD2. V was clipped by 1 base and J by 3 bases; unmatched bases: 10. The CDR3 extends over 16 amino acids. Germline V CDR1 and CDR2: DFQATT, SNEGSKA (reference sequence). DNA for the CDR3: TGCAGTGCTAGAGGGCGGGAGTCTGTTGTAACAGATACGCAGTATTTT. Protein: CSARGRESVVTDTQYF.

This chain connects TRBV7-2 to TRBJ2-7; D is perhaps TRBD2 (5 bases). Germline CDR1 reads SGHTA; CDR2 reads FQGNSA. V lost 5 bases to trimming and J lost 3 bases, with 14 bases between them. There are 14 residues in the CDR3. The CDR3 reads CASSLGGRFYEQYF. CDR3 coding DNA: TGTGCCAGCAGCCTCGGAGGACGCTTCTACGAGCAGTACTTC.

In this sample, this clonotype turned up many times. The V call is TRBV5-1, the J call TRBJ1-1, with 7 bases matching TRBD1. J gave up 6 bases and V 4 bases, and 15 bases lay outside the gene matches. The CDR3 contains 16 residues. CDR1 is SGHRS and CDR2 is YFSETQ in the germline V gene. CDR3 sequence: CASSPGQTLLGAEAFF. CDR3 bases: TGCGCCAGCAGCCCGGGACAGACCCTCCTGGGGGCTGAAGCTTTCTTT.

At least ten counts were recorded for this clonotype. The chain carries TRBV11-2 and TRBJ2-1; 13 nucleotides match TRBD2. CDR3 length: 18 residues. Per germline, CDR1 SGHAT and CDR2 FQNNGV. J lost 5 bases, V lost 5 bases, and 12 bases had no gene match. In DNA form, the CDR3 reads TGTGCCAGCAGCCCGATCTTAGGGACTAGCGGGACCAACAATGAGCAGTTCTTC. It yields the protein CASSPILGTSGTNNEQFF. The complete variable domain, with remaining parts taken from reference TRBV11-2 and TRBJ2-1, reads EAGVAQSPRYKIIEKRQSVAFWCNPISGHATLYWYQQILGQGPKLLIQFQNNGVVDDSQLPKDRFSAERLKGVDSTLKIQPAKLEDSAVYLCASSPILGTSGTNNEQFFGPGTRLTVL.

This clonotype was detected only a few times. The chain uses TRBV20-1 and TRBJ2-1, with D unresolved. V lost 0 bases to trimming and J lost 5 bases, with 14 bases between them. CDR1 is DFQATT and CDR2 is SNEGSKA in the germline V gene (reference sequence). CDR3 length: 15 amino acids. The CDR3 bases are TGCAGTGCTAGAGATCCCGCCACCCTAAACAATGAGCAGTTCTTC. Translation: CSARDPATLNNEQFF.

The J gene is TRBJ1-4, the V gene TRBV20-1; D call uncertain. The germline CDR1 and CDR2 sequences are DFQATT and SNEGSKA (reference sequence). V lost 3 bases and J 0 bases, leaving 11 bases between the germline ends. The CDR3 contains 15 residues. The CDR3 is CSASLRTATNEKLFF. CDR3 nucleotide sequence: TGCAGTGCTAGCCTCCGGACTGCAACTAATGAAAAACTGTTTTTT.

This clonotype has more than one count but fewer than ten. This chain uses TRBV7-3 with TRBJ1-6, with a tentative D call TRBD1 (6 bases). Germline V gene data show CDR1 as SGHTA and CDR2 as FQGTGA. The CDR3 is made up of 15 amino acids. Trimming stripped 1 base from V and 7 bases from J, with 11 bases between. CDR3 coding DNA: TGTGCCAGCAGCTTAATGGGGGGCAGGAATTCACCCCTCCACTTT. Protein product: CASSLMGGRNSPLHF.

The chain joins TRBV28 to TRBJ2-5; possibly TRBD2 for D (6 bases). Germline loops: CDR1 MDHEN, CDR2 SYDVKM. The CDR3 extends over 13 amino acids. With 8 bases removed from V and 4 bases from J, the gap between germline ends came to 14 bases. CDR3 in amino acids: CASGRPVGETQYF. For the CDR3, the DNA is TGTGCCAGCGGGAGGCCGGTGGGAGAGACCCAGTACTTC.

At least ten counts were recorded for this clonotype. The chain couples TRBV9 to TRBJ2-3, with a possible D match to TRBD2 (6 bases). CDR3 length: 15 amino acids. CDR1 is SGDLS and CDR2 is YYNGEE in the germline V gene. The V end was cut by 3 bases, the J end by 7 bases, with 18 bases between. CDR3 DNA: TGTGCCAGCAGCGAATTCAGCGGGTCCCCTTATACGCAGTATTTT. Protein sequence: CASSEFSGSPYTQYF. Drawing the rest from reference TRBV9 and TRBJ2-3, the complete variable domain is DSGVTQTPKHLITATGQRVTLRCSPRSGDLSVYWYQQSLDQGLQFLIQYYNGEERAKGNILERFSAQQFPDLHSELNLSSLELGDSALYFCASSEFSGSPYTQYFGPGTRLTVL.

This clonotype was seen ten or more times. The genes are TRBV3-1 and TRBJ2-2; 7 bases match TRBD2. CDR1 and CDR2 (germline): LGHDT, YNNKEL (reference sequence). The CDR3 totals 15 residues. V lost 1 base and J lost 5; bases outside the gene matches: 4. Here the CDR3 reads CASSQVWGGTGELFF. CDR3 in DNA: TGTGCCAGCAGCCAAGTCTGGGGAGGGACCGGGGAGCTGTTTTTT.

This clonotype has a handful of counts. This chain joins TRBV20-1 and TRBJ2-1; D gene unclear. The CDR3 totals 14 residues. Trimming took 2 bases from V and 2 from J, leaving 10 bases between them. Germline CDR1 DFQATT, CDR2 SNEGSKA (reference sequence). For the CDR3, the DNA is TGCAGTGCTAGACTCAGTCCTACCTACAATGAGCAGTTCTTC. Encoded protein: CSARLSPTYNEQFF.

This CDR3 reads CSARVPTNNEQFF. CDR3 in DNA: TGCAGTGCTAGAGTTCCGACTAACAATGAGCAGTTCTTC. The rearrangement joins TRBV20-1 to TRBJ2-1; a possible D gene is TRBD2 (5 bases). CDR1 and CDR2 from the germline V gene are DFQATT and SNEGSKA (reference sequence). V was cut by 1 base and J by 5 bases, with 9 bases left in between. CDR3 size: 13 residues.

A few counts support this clonotype. The rearrangement links TRBV12-3 or TRBV12-4 to TRBJ2-1; 7 bases agree with TRBD2. This CDR3 has 13 amino acids. Trimming cost V 5 bases and J 8 bases; bases outside gene matches: 6. CDR3 nucleotide sequence: TGTGCCAGCAGTCTACGGACTAGTGATGAGCAGTTCTTC. This encodes CASSLRTSDEQFF.

This clonotype was seen ten or more times. The gene calls are TRBV11-3 and TRBJ2-2; D perhaps matches TRBD2 (6 bases). V was cut by 0 bases and J by 6 bases, with 11 bases left in between. Looked up from germline, CDR1 is SGHNT and CDR2 is YENEEA. This CDR3 contains 15 residues. CDR3 residues: CASSLDGGSSGELFF. In DNA form, the CDR3 reads TGTGCCAGCAGCTTAGACGGGGGTTCCTCCGGGGAGCTGTTTTTT.

This clonotype was observed at least ten times. For the CDR3, the DNA is TGCAGCGTGATAGGCTCCTACAATGAGCAGTTCTTC. It codes for CSVIGSYNEQFF. The chain employs TRBV29-1 and TRBJ2-1; D call uncertain. Trimming took 6 bases from V and 0 from J, leaving 6 bases between them. Germline V lookup: CDR1 SQVTM, CDR2 ANQGSEA. The CDR3 sequence is 12 residues long.

A few counts support this clonotype. The CDR3 sequence: CASSYSGGRTEKGSYEQYF. The DNA of the CDR3 is TGTGCCAGCAGTTACTCGGGCGGGAGAACGGAGAAAGGGTCCTACGAGCAGTACTTC. The chain links TRBV6-2 or TRBV6-3 to TRBJ2-7, with 7 bases lining up with TRBD2. The CDR3 length is 19 residues. V lost 0 bases to trimming and J lost 1 base; unmatched junction nucleotides: 15. Germline V gene data show CDR1 as MNHEY and CDR2 as SVGEGT.

This clonotype was seen at least ten times. The V and J genes are TRBV28 and TRBJ1-4; 9 nucleotides align to TRBD1. Germline lookup yields CDR1 MDHEN and CDR2 SYDVKM. CDR3 size: 13 residues. V trimming: 7 bases; J trimming: 7 bases; junction bases outside the gene matches: 4. The CDR3 reads CASTGTGFEKLFF. CDR3 coding DNA: TGTGCCAGCACCGGGACAGGGTTTGAAAAACTGTTTTTT.

By frequency in the sample, this clonotype is medium-sized. The chain has TRBV20-1 and TRBJ2-1; 11 nucleotides match TRBD2. Germline CDR1 and CDR2: DFQATT and SNEGSKA (reference sequence). V was clipped by 0 bases and J by 4 bases; unmatched bases: 5. CDR3 length: 16 residues. This chain's CDR3 is CSARDRGLAVYNEQFF. As DNA, the CDR3 is TGCAGTGCTAGAGATCGGGGACTAGCGGTTTACAATGAGCAGTTCTTC.

This clonotype is classed as medium-sized (0.01 to 0.1%). This sequence joins TRBV5-1 and TRBJ2-1; 7 bases agree with TRBD2. The CDR3 is 14 residues long. Germline loops: CDR1 SGHRS, CDR2 YFSETQ. Losses at the gene ends were 4 bases for V and 8 bases for J; bases not matched to a gene: 9. CDR3 DNA sequence: TGCGCCAGCAGCCAAGAACCGGGACTACATGAGCAGTTCTTC. This translates into CASSQEPGLHEQFF.

This clonotype is categorized as medium-sized. The chain combines TRBV28 with TRBJ2-7; D unresolved. The germline gives CDR1 MDHEN, CDR2 SYDVKM. The CDR3 runs to 13 residues. V lost 2 bases, J lost 4 bases, and 9 bases lay in between. CDR3 sequence (DNA): TGTGCCAGCAGTTTACCAGGACCGTACGAGCAGTACTTC. Its translation: CASSLPGPYEQYF.

This clonotype is medium-sized (0.01 to 0.1%) by share. J is TRBJ2-2 and V is TRBV28; D gene uncertain. V gave up 3 bases and J gave up 1 base, with 6 bases separating them. The CDR3 has 14 amino acids. Per the germline V gene, CDR1 is MDHEN and CDR2 is SYDVKM. The CDR3 DNA sequence: TGTGCCAGCAGTTTTCAGCGGAACACCGGGGAGCTGTTTTTT. Residues: CASSFQRNTGELFF.

There are many counts of this clonotype. The chain is built from TRBV6-1 and TRBJ1-5; D is unclear. V shed 6 bases and J shed 4 bases, with 16 bases lying between them. This CDR3 has 15 residues. The germline V gene encodes CDR1 MNHNS and CDR2 SASEGT. As DNA, the CDR3 is TGTGCCAGCAGGGAAATAGGTGGGGTTAATCAGCCCCAGCATTTT. This encodes CASREIGGVNQPQHF.

This clonotype showed up many times. This sequence joins TRBV11-3 and TRBJ2-2, with 12 bases aligning to TRBD2. This CDR3 spans 16 amino acids. Germline values: CDR1 SGHNT, CDR2 YENEEA. V lost 5 bases and J lost 4; bases outside the gene matches: 5. CDR3 amino acids: CASSGRLAGVTGELFF. DNA of the CDR3: TGTGCCAGCAGCGGCAGACTAGCGGGGGTCACCGGGGAGCTGTTTTTT.

This clonotype was seen many times. The chain is built from TRBV28 and TRBJ2-7, with 8 bases aligning to TRBD2. This CDR3 has 14 residues. V trimming: 6 bases; J trimming: 2 bases; junction bases outside the gene matches: 6. CDR1 is MDHEN, CDR2 SYDVKM, per germline. The CDR3 loop is CASRAGGLAYEQYV. CDR3 nucleotides: TGTGCCAGCAGGGCGGGGGGCCTCGCCTACGAGCAGTACGTC.

This chain links TRBV4-2 with TRBJ2-7; D possibly uses TRBD1 or TRBD2 (5 bases each). The CDR3 totals 14 residues. The V gene lost 1 base and the J gene lost 1 base, with 8 bases spanning the gap. From germline, CDR1 is LGHNA and CDR2 YNFKEQ. Here the CDR3 reads CASSQVEGSYEQYF. For the CDR3, the DNA is TGTGCCAGCAGCCAAGTAGAGGGGTCCTACGAGCAGTACTTC.

This clonotype occurred many times. The chain employs TRBV7-2 and TRBJ2-2; maybe TRBD2 (6 bases). Germline CDR1 is SGHTA and CDR2 is FQGNSA. This CDR3 is 15 amino acids long. Trimming left V 3 bases short and J 4 bases short, with 12 bases between. CDR3 protein: CASSFSGLSTGELFF. The DNA for the CDR3 is TGTGCCAGCAGCTTTTCGGGACTCTCCACCGGGGAGCTGTTTTTT.